These 13 T cell receptor beta chains were all obtained from the same sample, sequenced in a study of blood T cell repertoires in COVID-19. TCRdb's table, derived via immunoSEQ multiplex PCR, lists solely in-frame clones and lacks some. The table includes 190,000 or so clones, about 87% detected once. The sequenced sample was peripheral blood. The receptors derive from a woman younger than 35 who had recovered from COVID-19.

The chain has TRBV5-4 and TRBJ1-2, with D hard to call. V was shortened by 0 bases and J by 4 bases, with 7 bases between the two germline ends. The CDR3 runs 13 residues. Germline V gives CDR1 SGHNT, CDR2 YYREEE (reference sequence). The CDR3 protein is CASSLGESYGYTF. The CDR3 bases are TGTGCCAGCAGCTTGGGGGAGAGCTATGGCTACACCTTC.

V and J are TRBV27 and TRBJ1-6; D is ambiguous. CDR1 is MNHEY, CDR2 SMNVEV, per germline (reference sequence). The CDR3 extends over 15 amino acids. V dropped 7 bases and J dropped 5 bases, with 15 bases sitting between them. The CDR3 nucleotides are TGTGCCAGCACATTCGCGGGCCCTCATAATTCACCCCTCCACTTT. This gives the protein CASTFAGPHNSPLHF.

V gene TRBV5-1 combines with J gene TRBJ2-1; 7 bases are shared with TRBD1. Germline CDR1 SGHRS, CDR2 YFSETQ. Trimming cost V 4 bases and J 7 bases; bases outside gene matches: 5. The CDR3 has 13 residues. The CDR3, as DNA: TGCGCCAGCAGCACCTTACAGGGGAATGAGCAGTTCTTC. It specifies CASSTLQGNEQFF. The full variable domain, rest sourced from reference TRBV5-1 and TRBJ2-1, is KAGVTQTPRYLIKTRGQQVTLSCSPISGHRSVSWYQQTPGQGLQFLFEYFSETQRNKGNFPGRFSGRQFSNSRSEMNVSTLELGDSALYLCASSTLQGNEQFFGPGTRLTVL.

The rearrangement links TRBV7-3 to TRBJ2-3; 8 bases agree with TRBD2. This CDR3 comprises 16 residues. CDR1 is SGHTA, CDR2 FQGTGA, per germline. Trimming took 5 bases from V and 3 from J; bases not matched to a gene: 10. The CDR3 DNA sequence: TGTGCCAGCAGCCCCAGTGAGCGGGGGACAACAGATACGCAGTATTTT. Translating gives CASSPSERGTTDTQYF.

Notes on this clone: Other DNA sequences in the sample encode the same CDR3. The CDR3 DNA follows: TGTGCCAGCAGCCGCGACAGGGTCACTGAAGCTTTCTTT. Its protein product is CASSRDRVTEAFF. The rearrangement uses TRBV5-4 and TRBJ1-1; 7 nucleotides match TRBD1. CDR1 and CDR2 from the germline V gene are SGHNT and YYREEE (reference sequence). The CDR3 length is 13 residues. With 4 bases clipped from V and 4 bases from J, the junction kept 4 bases outside the gene matches.

This clone has just one count. The V call is TRBV4-1, the J call TRBJ1-1; 9 nucleotides align to TRBD1. After removal of 6 bases from V and 0 bases from J, the junction contained 2 bases not matched to a gene. The CDR3 has 14 residues. Germline V lookup: CDR1 MGHRA, CDR2 YSYEKL. CDR3 bases: TGCGCCAGCAGACAGGGGGCGCTGAACACTGAAGCTTTCTTT. It encodes CASRQGALNTEAFF.

CDR3 DNA: TGTGCCAGCAGCTTAGACGGAGCCAAAAACATTCAGTACTTC. Its protein is CASSLDGAKNIQYF. The rearrangement links TRBV7-9 to TRBJ2-4; D not certain. The germline gives CDR1 SEHNR, CDR2 FQNEAQ (reference sequence). This CDR3 is built from 14 residues. The V end lost 1 base, the J end lost 0 bases, and 4 bases lay between the germline ends.

The gene calls are TRBV30 and TRBJ1-5; 7 nucleotides align to TRBD1. This CDR3 region has 13 residues. In germline, CDR1 is GTSNPN, CDR2 SVGIG (reference sequence). V lost 7 bases and J lost 0; bases outside the gene matches: 3. This chain's CDR3 is CALTGSSNQPQHF. In DNA form, the CDR3 reads TGTGCCTTGACAGGGTCTAGCAATCAGCCCCAGCATTTT.

The chain carries TRBV13 and TRBJ1-6; TRBD1 is a possible D gene (5 bases). V was pared by 0 bases and J by 10 bases, with 16 bases between. This CDR3 comprises 16 residues. Germline lookup yields CDR1 PRHDT and CDR2 FYEKMQ (reference sequence). CDR3 DNA sequence: TGTGCCAGCAGCTTAGGGGAGGGCAGGGTTGCGTCACCCCTCCACTTT. Its protein is CASSLGEGRVASPLHF.

The V and J genes are TRBV3-1 (or the pseudogene TRBV3-2) and TRBJ2-7; 7 bases align to TRBD2. The length of the CDR3 is 18 residues. V trimming: 0 bases; J trimming: 3 bases; junction bases outside the gene matches: 14. Germline V lookup: CDR1 LGHDT, CDR2 YNNKEL (reference sequence). In DNA form, the CDR3 reads TGTGCCAGCAGCCAAGAAGGAAACGGGGGACTAAAGTACTACGAGCAGTACTTC. This gives the protein CASSQEGNGGLKYYEQYF.

This clone was counted between two and nine times. V is TRBV7-9 and J is TRBJ1-1; 9 bases line up with TRBD1. The CDR3 totals 14 residues. With 1 base clipped from V and 3 bases from J, the junction kept 0 bases outside the gene matches. Germline loops: CDR1 SEHNR, CDR2 FQNEAQ (reference sequence). CDR3 sequence reads: CASSLGQGDTEAFF. The CDR3 nucleotides are TGTGCCAGCAGCTTAGGACAGGGGGACACTGAAGCTTTCTTT.

The CDR3 is CASSLVRTGGIDEQYF. The CDR3 DNA sequence: TGTGCCAGCAGCTTAGTGAGGACAGGGGGCATAGACGAGCAGTACTTC. V and J are TRBV7-2 and TRBJ2-7; 11 positions match TRBD1. This CDR3 region has 16 residues. The V segment lost 1 base and the J segment 5 bases; nucleotides outside the gene matches: 7. The germline V gene has CDR1 SGHTA and CDR2 FQGNSA.

This chain joins TRBV7-2 and TRBJ2-7; 9 nucleotides align to TRBD2. The V and J ends lost 5 bases and 3 bases, in that order; junction bases with no gene match: 8. In germline, CDR1 is SGHTA, CDR2 FQGNSA. This CDR3 has 15 residues. CDR3 in amino acids: CASSQTAGGRYEQYF. In nucleotides, the CDR3 is TGTGCCAGCAGCCAAACAGCGGGGGGCCGCTACGAGCAGTACTTC.